The subject of this entry is one T cell receptor (beta chain). The target antigen is unknown. The ends were cut back, 6 bases at V and 7 bases at J, with 21 bases in the middle. The CDR3 length is 16 residues. The germline V gene has CDR1 LNHNV and CDR2 YYDKDF (reference sequence). The sample is drawn from a study of cytomegalovirus exposure and HLA in healthy donors. 60 Vbeta and 13 Jbeta primers were used in PCR. The assay was immunoSEQ multiplex PCR, and TCRdb's table has in-frame clones only and misses some. The sample carries some 160,000 clones, 78% recorded once. Regarding the study as a whole: The study found most TCR sequences rare, yet found some public TCRs in many donors.

The TCR was taken from a male donor in good health and CMV-seronegative. The sequenced sample consisted of PBMCs. V is TRBV15 and J is TRBJ1-4, with D possibly TRBD1 on 6 matching bases. In nucleotides, the CDR3 is TGTGCCACCAGTCCGGTTTTGACAGGAATGGTTGAAAAACTGTTTTTT. Amino acid sequence: CATSPVLTGMVEKLFF.